This TCR beta chain originates from a study of blood T cell repertoires in COVID-19. Measured with immunoSEQ multiplex PCR; TCRdb has only the in-frame clones, and not every one. Of more than 400,000 clones in the sample, around 90% were seen once. Two negative PCRs, clearance, or symptom resolution were required of recovered Cohort 3 donors. V was clipped by 5 bases and J by 2 bases, with 10 bases between them. Germline values: CDR1 SGHAT, CDR2 FQNNGV. The CDR3 is made up of 13 amino acids. Input material: PBMCs or T cells enriched from blood (not recorded which). This chain links TRBV11-2 with TRBJ2-7; D remains ambiguous. The sequence derives from a woman younger than 35 who had recovered from COVID-19. CDR3 DNA: TGTGCCAGCAGCCCTATCGGTACCTACGAGCAGTACTTC. Its translation: CASSPIGTYEQYF.